Shown below are 16 T cell receptor beta chains from a single sample sequenced in a study of shared clonotypes between healthy human individuals. Clones were sequenced by immunoSEQ multiplex PCR, and TCRdb holds only the in-frame ones, with some missing. Here the sample spans roughly 1,600,000 clones, around 98.5% being singletons. Sequenced: naive CD4+ T cells sorted from blood. The subset: CD45RA+ positively selected. The source is a man younger than 45 in good health.

J is TRBJ1-4 and V is TRBV2, with 11 positions matching TRBD1. The CDR3 covers 15 residues. Losses at the gene ends were 10 bases for V and 3 bases for J; bases not matched to a gene: 7. The germline CDR1 and CDR2 sequences are SNHLY and FYNNEI. The CDR3 region is CATNRDRGANEKLFF. The CDR3 DNA is TGTGCCACCAACCGGGACAGGGGGGCTAATGAAAAACTGTTTTTT.

The chain couples TRBV18 to TRBJ1-1, with D possibly being TRBD1 (6 bases). Trimming pared 6 bases from V and 3 bases from J, leaving 23 bases between. CDR3 length equals 17 residues. The germline gives CDR1 KGHSH, CDR2 LQKENI. For the CDR3, the DNA is TGTGCCAGCTCGCTTCTAGACCTTGAGGGGGGTGACACTGAAGCTTTCTTT. As protein: CASSLLDLEGGDTEAFF.

The CDR3 loop is CASGAELMNTEAFF. DNA of the CDR3: TGTGCCAGCGGGGCGGAGCTCATGAACACTGAAGCTTTCTTT. V is TRBV2 and J is TRBJ1-1; TRBD1 might be the D (5 bases). Germline V gene lookup returns CDR1 SNHLY and CDR2 FYNNEI. There are 14 residues in the CDR3. Deletions cut 8 bases from V and 0 bases from J, with 13 bases between. The full variable domain, with the rest looked up from reference TRBV2 and TRBJ1-1, is EPEVTQTPSHQVTQMGQEVILRCVPISNHLYFYWYRQILGQKVEFLVSFYNNEISEKSEIFDDQFSVERPDGSNFTLKIRSTKLEDSAMYFCASGAELMNTEAFFGQGTRLTVV.

The chain uses TRBV14 and TRBJ2-1, with 11 nucleotides matching TRBD2. The CDR3 consists of 18 residues. V was pared by 4 bases and J by 4 bases, with 12 bases of the junction left unmatched. CDR1 is SGHDN and CDR2 is FVKESK in the germline V gene. This CDR3 reads CASSRGIFGLAGYNEQFF. For the CDR3, the DNA is TGTGCCAGCAGCCGAGGGATCTTCGGACTAGCGGGTTACAATGAGCAGTTCTTC.

The V and J genes are TRBV19 and TRBJ2-1; D gene ambiguous. CDR3 size: 14 residues. Germline CDR1 and CDR2: LNHDA and SQIVND (reference sequence). The ends were cut back, 4 bases at V and 0 bases at J, with 7 bases in the middle. The CDR3 region has the DNA TGTGCCAGTAGTACTTTGAGCTCCTACAATGAGCAGTTCTTC. Its translation: CASSTLSSYNEQFF.

The chain is built from TRBV27 and TRBJ2-6; D is possibly TRBD2 (5 bases). This CDR3 is built from 15 residues. Germline CDR1 is MNHEY and CDR2 is SMNVEV (reference sequence). The ends were cut back, 4 bases at V and 1 base at J, with 8 bases in the middle. The CDR3 loop reads CASSSDLSGANVLTF. The DNA for the CDR3 is TGTGCCAGCAGTTCGGACTTATCTGGGGCCAACGTCCTGACTTTC.

The chain employs TRBV7-3 and TRBJ2-3, with 8 nucleotides matching TRBD2. Trimming took 1 base from V and 3 from J; bases not matched to a gene: 6. This CDR3 contains 16 residues. CDR1 and CDR2 (germline): SGHTA, FQGTGA. CDR3 in amino acids: CASSLSGGRVTDTQYF. In DNA form, the CDR3 reads TGTGCCAGCAGCTTAAGCGGGGGGCGAGTGACAGATACGCAGTATTTT.

In nucleotides, the CDR3 is TGTGCCAGCAGCCTGGGAGCGAACTATGGCTACACCTTC. Protein sequence: CASSLGANYGYTF. V is TRBV6-5 and J is TRBJ1-2; D is unresolved. Germline loops: CDR1 MNHEY, CDR2 SVGAGI. The CDR3 has 13 residues. V gave up 6 bases and J gave up 2 bases, with 10 bases separating them.

CDR3 region: CASSLFQGHQPQHF. The CDR3 DNA reads TGTGCCAGCAGTTTGTTTCAGGGCCATCAGCCCCAGCATTTT. The chain joins TRBV27 to TRBJ1-5; possibly TRBD1 for D (5 bases). With 3 bases removed from V and 5 bases from J, the gap between germline ends came to 11 bases. CDR3 length: 14 residues. Germline V lookup: CDR1 MNHEY, CDR2 SMNVEV (reference sequence).

The V gene is TRBV30, the J gene TRBJ2-7, with 10 bases identical to TRBD2. CDR1 is GTSNPN and CDR2 is SVGIG in the germline V gene (reference sequence). CDR3 size: 15 residues. Trimming cost V 3 bases and J 0 bases; bases outside gene matches: 5. The CDR3 reads CAWRGLAGVSYEQYF. The DNA for the CDR3 is TGTGCCTGGAGAGGGCTAGCGGGAGTCTCCTACGAGCAGTACTTC.

V is TRBV4-1 and J is TRBJ2-3; TRBD2 is a possible D gene (5 bases). Germline V gene lookup returns CDR1 MGHRA and CDR2 YSYEKL. V was pared by 1 base and J by 0 bases, with 8 bases between. CDR3 length: 15 amino acids. The DNA of the CDR3 is TGCGCCAGCAGCCAAGGACTAACTAGCACAGATACGCAGTATTTT. Encoded protein: CASSQGLTSTDTQYF.

The genes are TRBV5-1 and TRBJ2-3, with no clear D. In germline, CDR1 is SGHRS, CDR2 YFSETQ. This CDR3 is built from 16 residues. V was clipped by 0 bases and J by 4 bases, with 15 bases between them. Written as DNA, the CDR3 is TGCGCCAGCAGCTTGGTGGAGCGTGGGATAGCAGATACGCAGTATTTT. It specifies CASSLVERGIADTQYF.

The gene calls are TRBV18 and TRBJ1-1; no firm D call. This CDR3 contains 13 residues. Trimming took off 8 bases at V and 2 bases at J, with 12 bases between the two ends. Per germline, CDR1 KGHSH and CDR2 LQKENI. DNA for the CDR3: TGTGCCAGCCGGGCCTCAGAAAACACTGAAGCTTTCTTT. The encoded protein is CASRASENTEAFF.

The rearrangement links TRBV11-3 to TRBJ2-5, with 9 bases aligning to TRBD1. Germline V gene lookup returns CDR1 SGHNT and CDR2 YENEEA. The length of the CDR3 is 15 residues. J was trimmed by 2 bases and V by 5 bases; bases with no gene match: 6. CDR3 amino acids: CASSRGQGAQETQYF. The DNA for the CDR3 is TGTGCCAGCAGCAGGGGACAGGGTGCTCAAGAGACCCAGTACTTC.

This rearrangement joins TRBV11-2 to TRBJ2-1; the match to TRBD2 covers 12 bases. Per the germline V gene, CDR1 is SGHAT and CDR2 is FQNNGV. Unmatched junction bases numbered 1, after V lost 3 bases and J lost 4 bases. The CDR3 loop spans 15 amino acids. The CDR3 sequence is CASSLTSGSYNEQFF. The CDR3 coding sequence is TGTGCCAGCAGCTTGACTAGCGGGAGTTACAATGAGCAGTTCTTC.

This chain connects TRBV10-3 to TRBJ2-2; D gene uncertain. Germline CDR1 ENHRY, CDR2 SYGVKD. Trimming took 4 bases from V and 0 from J, leaving 9 bases between them. The CDR3 consists of 15 residues. CDR3 region: CAISGGTPNTGELFF. For the CDR3, the DNA is TGTGCCATCAGTGGAGGTACTCCGAACACCGGGGAGCTGTTTTTT.